This T cell receptor (beta chain) was found in a study of blood T cell repertoires in COVID-19. On the study more broadly: PBMCs, B-cell-depleted T cells, or T cells provided the cDNA or gDNA that made up the material.

The CDR3 sequence is 16 residues long. Between the trimmed V and J ends, which lost 5 bases and 0 bases, there was a span of 17 bases. Germline CDR1 reads SGHTA; CDR2 reads FQGNSA. This clone was counted once. Methods used by the authors: How many nucleated cells were present was estimated from reference gene primer amplification. Some clones are missing from TCRdb's copy, which holds only in-frame ones; the method was immunoSEQ multiplex PCR. For V, J and clone size, that table is used; D and trimming come from the DNA. The repertoire holds some 220,000 clones, with approximately 81% as singletons. The receptor comes from a woman aged 80 or over with active or convalescent COVID-19. The sequencing input was peripheral blood. V usage is TRBV7-2 and J usage is TRBJ2-7, with D possibly TRBD2 on 6 matching bases. The CDR3 reads CASSKARDSSSYEQYF. CDR3 nucleotide sequence: TGTGCCAGCAGCAAAGCCCGGGACTCCAGCTCCTACGAGCAGTACTTC.